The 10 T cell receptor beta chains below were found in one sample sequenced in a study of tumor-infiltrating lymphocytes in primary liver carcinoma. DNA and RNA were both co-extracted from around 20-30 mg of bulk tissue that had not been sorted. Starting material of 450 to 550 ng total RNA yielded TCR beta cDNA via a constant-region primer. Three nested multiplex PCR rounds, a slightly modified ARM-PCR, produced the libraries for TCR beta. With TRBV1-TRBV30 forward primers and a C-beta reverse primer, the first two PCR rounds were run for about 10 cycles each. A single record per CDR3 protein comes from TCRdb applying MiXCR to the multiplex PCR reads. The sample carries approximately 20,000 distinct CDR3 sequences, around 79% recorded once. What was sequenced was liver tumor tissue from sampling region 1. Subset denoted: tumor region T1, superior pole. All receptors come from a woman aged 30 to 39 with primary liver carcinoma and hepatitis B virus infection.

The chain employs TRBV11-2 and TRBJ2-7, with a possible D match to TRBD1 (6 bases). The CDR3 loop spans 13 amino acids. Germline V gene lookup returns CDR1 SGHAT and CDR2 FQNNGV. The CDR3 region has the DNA TGTGTTAGCAGCTTTACAGGGTGGCACGAGCAGTACTTC. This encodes CVSSFTGWHEQYF.

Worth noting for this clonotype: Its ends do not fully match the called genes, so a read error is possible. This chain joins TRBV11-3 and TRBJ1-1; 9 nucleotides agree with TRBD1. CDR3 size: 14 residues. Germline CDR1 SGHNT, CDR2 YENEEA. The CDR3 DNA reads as TGTGCAAGCAGCTTAGAAACAGGGGGCATTGAAGCTTACTTT. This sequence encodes CASSLETGGIEAYF.

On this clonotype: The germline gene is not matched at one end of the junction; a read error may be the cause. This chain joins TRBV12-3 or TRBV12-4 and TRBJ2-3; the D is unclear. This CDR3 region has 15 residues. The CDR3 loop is CASSFLPPCTDTLYF. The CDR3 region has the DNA TGTGCCAGCAGTTTTCTCCCTCCTTGCACAGATACGCTGTATTTT.

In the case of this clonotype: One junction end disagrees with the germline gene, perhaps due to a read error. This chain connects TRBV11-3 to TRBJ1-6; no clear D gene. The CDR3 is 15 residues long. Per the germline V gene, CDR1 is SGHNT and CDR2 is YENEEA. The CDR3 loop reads CASSFKWSYNSPLRF. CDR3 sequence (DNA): TGTGCCAGCAGCTTTAAGTGGAGCTATAACTCACCCCTACGCTTT.

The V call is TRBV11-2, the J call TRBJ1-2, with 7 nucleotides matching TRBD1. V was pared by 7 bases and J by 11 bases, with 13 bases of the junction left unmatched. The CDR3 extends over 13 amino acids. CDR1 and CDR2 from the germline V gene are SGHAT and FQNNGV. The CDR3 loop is CASIQGGGGWYTF. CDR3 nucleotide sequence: TGTGCCAGCATTCAGGGGGGGGGTGGATGGTACACCTTC.

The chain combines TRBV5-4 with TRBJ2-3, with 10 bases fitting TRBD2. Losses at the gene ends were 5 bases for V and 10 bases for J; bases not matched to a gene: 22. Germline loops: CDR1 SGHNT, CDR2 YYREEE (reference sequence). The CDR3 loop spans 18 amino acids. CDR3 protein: CASSNSAASGSRTVAQYF. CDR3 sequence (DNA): TGTGCCAGCAGTAACTCGGCGGCTAGCGGGAGTCGGACAGTTGCGCAGTATTTT.

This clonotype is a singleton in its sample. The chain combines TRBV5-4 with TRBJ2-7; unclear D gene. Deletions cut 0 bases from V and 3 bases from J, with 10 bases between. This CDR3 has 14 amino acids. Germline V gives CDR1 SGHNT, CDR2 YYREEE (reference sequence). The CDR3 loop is CASSLGLGGYEQYF. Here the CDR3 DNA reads TGTGCCAGCAGCTTGGGTCTCGGCGGCTACGAGCAGTACTTC.

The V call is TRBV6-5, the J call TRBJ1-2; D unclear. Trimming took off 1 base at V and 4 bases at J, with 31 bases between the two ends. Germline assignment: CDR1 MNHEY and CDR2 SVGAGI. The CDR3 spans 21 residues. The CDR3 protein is CASSYFSVSYAAPVIGYGYTF. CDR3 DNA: TGTGCCAGCAGTTACTTTTCAGTTAGCTACGCGGCCCCCGTAATAGGCTATGGCTACACCTTC.

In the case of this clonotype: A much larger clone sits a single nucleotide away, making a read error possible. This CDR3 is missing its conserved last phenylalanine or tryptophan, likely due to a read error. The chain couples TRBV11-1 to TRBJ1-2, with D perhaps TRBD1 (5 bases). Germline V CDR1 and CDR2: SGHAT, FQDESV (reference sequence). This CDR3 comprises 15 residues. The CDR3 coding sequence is TGTGTCAGCAGACCTTCGACCGGGACGTCCTATGGCTACACCTTA. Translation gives CVSRPSTGTSYGYTL.

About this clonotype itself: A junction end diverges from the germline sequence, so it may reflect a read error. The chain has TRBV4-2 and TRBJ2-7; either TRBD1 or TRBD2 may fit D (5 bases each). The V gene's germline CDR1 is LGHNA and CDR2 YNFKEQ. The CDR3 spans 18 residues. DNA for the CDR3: TGCGCCAGCAGCCAGGAACACCTAGGACATTGGGGACCGCGCGAGCAGTACTTC. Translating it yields CASSQEHLGHWGPREQYF.